The 13 T cell receptor beta chains presented below share a single source sample, sequenced in a study of cytomegalovirus exposure and HLA in healthy donors. Both 60 Vbeta primers and 13 Jbeta primers went into the PCR. Using immunoSEQ multiplex PCR, the repertoire was profiled, and TCRdb retains in-frame clones only, with some absent. The repertoire consists of 150,000 to 250,000 clones, with roughly four fifths occurring once and the leading ten covering 0.075% to 0.1%. The sequenced sample consisted of PBMCs. Receptor source: a boy aged 2 to 9 in good health and CMV-seronegative.

This clone was picked up one time. V and J are TRBV6-5 and TRBJ1-2, with D perhaps TRBD1 (6 bases). V was pared by 1 base and J by 8 bases, with 14 bases between. Germline V lookup: CDR1 MNHEY, CDR2 SVGAGI. CDR3 size: 14 residues. The CDR3 DNA sequence: TGTGCCAGCAGTTACTTTGGGGGCGCGTGGGGCTACACCTTC. Translated, it gives CASSYFGGAWGYTF.

The sample holds a few counts of this clone. The chain carries TRBV18 and TRBJ1-5; TRBD1 is a possible D gene (5 bases). This CDR3 comprises 15 residues. Between the trimmed V and J ends, which lost 3 bases and 5 bases, there was a span of 14 bases. Germline-derived CDR1 and CDR2 are KGHSH and LQKENI. The CDR3, as DNA: TGTGCCAGCTCACCCCTCGTTGGAGGGGATCAGCCCCAGCATTTT. The encoded protein is CASSPLVGGDQPQHF.

CDR3 protein: CASSLFGGSTGELFF. The CDR3 nucleotides are TGTGCCAGCAGCTTATTCGGGGGATCAACCGGGGAGCTGTTTTTT. This chain connects TRBV7-3 to TRBJ2-2, with D possibly being TRBD2 (6 bases). This CDR3 is 15 amino acids long. Trimming cost V 2 bases and J 5 bases, with 12 bases left between them. Germline V gene data show CDR1 as SGHTA and CDR2 as FQGTGA.

The chain uses TRBV9 and TRBJ2-2; TRBD2 might be the D (6 bases). The V gene's germline CDR1 is SGDLS and CDR2 YYNGEE. The CDR3 is 15 amino acids. The ends were cut back, 7 bases at V and 4 bases at J, with 17 bases in the middle. CDR3 in amino acids: CASRGGRGGTGELFF. The CDR3 DNA is TGTGCCAGCCGGGGAGGCCGGGGTGGCACCGGGGAGCTGTTTTTT.

This clone occurred a few times. The rearrangement uses TRBV7-9 and TRBJ1-4; weak D call: TRBD1 (6 bases). The CDR3 runs to 12 residues. Germline values: CDR1 SEHNR, CDR2 FQNEAQ (reference sequence). Trimming removed 8 bases at V and 15 bases at J, with 19 bases between. The CDR3 region is CASANVGTKLFF. CDR3 nucleotides: TGTGCCAGCGCCAACGTTGGGACAAAGTTGTTTTTT.

There are a few counts of this clone. The chain is built from TRBV23-1 and TRBJ2-7, with D possibly matching TRBD1 (6 bases). TRBV23-1 belongs to the ORF category, with a function that is uncertain. Deletions cut 0 bases from V and 3 bases from J, with 9 bases between. The CDR3 totals 14 residues. In DNA form, the CDR3 reads TGCGCCAGCAGTCAATCCCGCAGGGGCTACGAGCAGTACTTC. It yields the protein CASSQSRRGYEQYF.

The chain employs TRBV5-1 and TRBJ2-2; 7 bases are shared with TRBD1. CDR1 SGHRS and CDR2 YFSETQ come from the germline V gene. There are 16 residues in the CDR3. J gave up 0 bases and V 3 bases, and 5 bases lay outside the gene matches. The DNA for the CDR3 is TGCGCCAGCAGCTACTTACAGGGGCCGAACACCGGGGAGCTGTTTTTT. Its translation: CASSYLQGPNTGELFF. Using reference TRBV5-1 and TRBJ2-2 for the parts outside the CDR3, the full variable domain is KAGVTQTPRYLIKTRGQQVTLSCSPISGHRSVSWYQQTPGQGLQFLFEYFSETQRNKGNFPGRFSGRQFSNSRSEMNVSTLELGDSALYLCASSYLQGPNTGELFFGEGSRLTVL.

The gene calls are TRBV5-1 and TRBJ2-1; tentative D call: TRBD2 (6 bases). Trimming stripped 4 bases from V and 7 bases from J, with 24 bases between. This CDR3 has 17 residues. The germline CDR1 and CDR2 sequences are SGHRS and YFSETQ. CDR3 loop: CASSPPDPGVGLNEQFF. The CDR3 region has the DNA TGCGCCAGCAGCCCCCCAGATCCGGGGGTTGGGCTGAATGAGCAGTTCTTC.

This rearrangement joins TRBV6-1 to TRBJ2-2; TRBD2 aligns across 10 bases. Germline V gene sequence: CDR1 MNHNS, CDR2 SASEGT. V shed 5 bases, J shed 6 bases, and the junction held 6 bases outside the gene matches. This CDR3 region has 15 residues. CDR3 loop: CASSSGTSVPGELFF. The CDR3 nucleotides read TGTGCCAGCAGTTCCGGGACTAGCGTCCCCGGGGAGCTGTTTTTT.

The V call is TRBV15, the J call TRBJ2-7, with TRBD1 matching 7 bases. V dropped 2 bases and J dropped 6; count of bases not matched to a gene: 7. The CDR3 loop spans 14 amino acids. Germline assignment: CDR1 LNHNV and CDR2 YYDKDF (reference sequence). Written as DNA, the CDR3 is TGTGCCACCAGCAGACCGGCACAGGGGTCCGAGCAGTACTTC. Translated, it gives CATSRPAQGSEQYF.

This clone was detected only once. The chain is built from TRBV5-6 and TRBJ2-1; TRBD2 matches 8 bases. Losses at the gene ends were 4 bases for V and 15 bases for J; bases not matched to a gene: 12. The CDR3 runs to 13 residues. Germline V gene data show CDR1 as SGHDT and CDR2 as YYEEEE. CDR3 DNA sequence: TGTGCCAGCAGCCCTGTAGGGGGACTAGGGCCGTTCTTC. As protein: CASSPVGGLGPFF.

This chain links TRBV15 with TRBJ1-4; weak D call: TRBD1 (5 bases). V was pared by 0 bases and J by 6 bases, with 17 bases between. This CDR3 spans 17 amino acids. From germline, CDR1 is LNHNV and CDR2 YYDKDF (reference sequence). DNA of the CDR3: TGTGCCACCAGCAGAGAAGGGGTGGGCTCTGGTGATGAAAAACTGTTTTTT. Protein sequence: CATSREGVGSGDEKLFF.

J is TRBJ2-7 and V is TRBV5-1; TRBD2 is a possible D gene (7 bases). The germline CDR1 and CDR2 sequences are SGHRS and YFSETQ. There are 13 residues in the CDR3. V lost 4 bases, J lost 5 bases, and 13 bases lay in between. The CDR3 loop is CASSAVGGHEQYF. The CDR3 DNA follows: TGCGCCAGCAGCGCTGTCGGGGGGCACGAGCAGTACTTC.